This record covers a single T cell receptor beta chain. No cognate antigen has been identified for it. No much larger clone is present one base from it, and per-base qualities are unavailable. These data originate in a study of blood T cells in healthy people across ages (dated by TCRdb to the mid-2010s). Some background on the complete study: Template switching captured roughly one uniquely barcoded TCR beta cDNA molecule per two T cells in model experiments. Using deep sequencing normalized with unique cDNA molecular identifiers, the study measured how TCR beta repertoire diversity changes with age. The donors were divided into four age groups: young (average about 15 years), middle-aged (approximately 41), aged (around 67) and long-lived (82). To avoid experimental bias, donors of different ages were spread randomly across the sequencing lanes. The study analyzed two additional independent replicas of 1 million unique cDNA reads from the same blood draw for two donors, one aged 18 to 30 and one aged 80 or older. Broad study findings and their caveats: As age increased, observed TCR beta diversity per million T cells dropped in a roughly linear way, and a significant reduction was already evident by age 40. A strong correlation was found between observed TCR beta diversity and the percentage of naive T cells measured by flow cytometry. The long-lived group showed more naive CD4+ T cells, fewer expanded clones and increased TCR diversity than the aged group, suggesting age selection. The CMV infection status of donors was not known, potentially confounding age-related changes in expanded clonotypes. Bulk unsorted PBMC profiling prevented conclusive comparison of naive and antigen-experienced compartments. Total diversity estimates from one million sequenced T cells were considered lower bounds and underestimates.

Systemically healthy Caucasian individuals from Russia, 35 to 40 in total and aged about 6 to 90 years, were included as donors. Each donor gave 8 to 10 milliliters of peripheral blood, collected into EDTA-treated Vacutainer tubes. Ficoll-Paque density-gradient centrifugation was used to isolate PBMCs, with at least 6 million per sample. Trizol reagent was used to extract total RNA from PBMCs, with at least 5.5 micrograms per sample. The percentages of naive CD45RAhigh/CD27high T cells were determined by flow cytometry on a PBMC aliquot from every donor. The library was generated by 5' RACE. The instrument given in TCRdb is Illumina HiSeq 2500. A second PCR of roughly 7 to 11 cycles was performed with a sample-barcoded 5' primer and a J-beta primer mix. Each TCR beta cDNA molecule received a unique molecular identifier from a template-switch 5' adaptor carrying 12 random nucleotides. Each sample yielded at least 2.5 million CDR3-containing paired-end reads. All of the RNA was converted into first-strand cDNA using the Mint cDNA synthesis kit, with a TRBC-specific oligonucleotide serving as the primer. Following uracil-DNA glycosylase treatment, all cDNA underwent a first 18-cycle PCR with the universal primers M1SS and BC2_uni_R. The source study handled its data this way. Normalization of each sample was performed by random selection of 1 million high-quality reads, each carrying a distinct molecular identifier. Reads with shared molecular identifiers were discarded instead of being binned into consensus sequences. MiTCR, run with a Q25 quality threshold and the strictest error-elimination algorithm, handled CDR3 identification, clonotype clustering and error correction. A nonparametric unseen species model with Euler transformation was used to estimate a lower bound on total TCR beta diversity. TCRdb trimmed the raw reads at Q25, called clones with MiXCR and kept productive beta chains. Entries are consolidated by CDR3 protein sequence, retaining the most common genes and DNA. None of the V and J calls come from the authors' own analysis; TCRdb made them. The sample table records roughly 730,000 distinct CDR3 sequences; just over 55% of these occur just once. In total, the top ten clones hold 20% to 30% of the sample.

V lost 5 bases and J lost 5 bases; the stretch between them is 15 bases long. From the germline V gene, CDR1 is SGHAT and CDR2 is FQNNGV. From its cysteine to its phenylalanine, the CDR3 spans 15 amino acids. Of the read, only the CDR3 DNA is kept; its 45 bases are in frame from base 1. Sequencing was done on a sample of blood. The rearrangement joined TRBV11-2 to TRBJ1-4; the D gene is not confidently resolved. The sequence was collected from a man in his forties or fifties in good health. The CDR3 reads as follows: CASSDGRAVNEKLFF. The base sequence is TGTGCCAGCAGCGACGGACGGGCAGTCAATGAAAAACTGTTTTTT.